This section outlines one T cell receptor beta chain sequence together with its context. The record originates from a study of preoperative IRX-2 immunotherapy in early breast cancer. Indicated treatment: preoperative locoregional IRX-2 cytokine immunotherapy. This phase Ib study tested locoregional IRX-2 cytokine immunotherapy given before surgery. TCRdb's copy holds only in-frame clones and misses some; the assay was immunoSEQ multiplex PCR. The top ten clones hold around 6.5% of a sample with approximately 26,000 clones, approximately 81% of them seen once. This CDR3 comprises 11 residues. Trimming left V 4 bases short and J 4 bases short, with 5 bases between. Germline V gene lookup returns CDR1 SGHDN and CDR2 FVKESK.

The receptor comes from a human donor with breast cancer. The sequences come from lymph node tissue, collected after IRX-2 immunotherapy. The chain has TRBV14 and TRBJ2-7; D not certain. CDR3 nucleotide sequence: TGTGCCAGCAGCCTAGCTTACGAGCAGTACTTC. Amino acid sequence: CASSLAYEQYF. Complete variable domain (other parts from reference TRBV14 and TRBJ2-7): EAGVTQFPSHSVIEKGQTVTLRCDPISGHDNLYWYRRVMGKEIKFLLHFVKESKQDESGMPNNRFLAERTGGTYSTLKVQPAELEDSGVYFCASSLAYEQYFGPGTRLTVT.